This is a list of T cell receptor beta chains from one sample in a study of blood T cell repertoires in COVID-19. The assay was immunoSEQ multiplex PCR, and TCRdb's table has in-frame clones only and misses some. Of a few hundred thousand clones listed, 87% were seen once; the top ten hold about 2%. Sequences were obtained from peripheral blood. The receptor set was obtained from a man between 18 and 35 years old with active or convalescent COVID-19. Each CDR3 is given with its conserved first and last residue. A D gene is named only where the DNA matches it firmly. Clone size appears in some rows only: once, few, many, or a class for an expanded clone.

clone size: few; V gene: TRBV5-6; J gene: TRBJ2-4; D gene: NA; CDR3 protein: CASSLKLEEDENIQYF; CDR3 DNA: TGTGCCAGCAGCTTAAAGTTGGAGGAGGACGAAAACATTCAGTACTTC
clone size: few; V gene: TRBV7-6; J gene: TRBJ2-7; D gene: NA; CDR3 protein: CASSLGGETYEQYF; CDR3 DNA: TGTGCCAGCAGCTTAGGGGGGGAGACCTACGAGCAGTACTTC
clone size: NA; V gene: TRBV27; J gene: TRBJ2-3; D gene: TRBD2; CDR3 protein: CASSLLSSGSTDTQYF; CDR3 DNA: TGTGCCAGCAGTTTACTTTCTAGCGGTAGCACAGATACGCAGTATTTT
clone size: NA; V gene: TRBV2; J gene: TRBJ1-5; D gene: TRBD1; CDR3 protein: CASSVVGGGNQPQHF; CDR3 DNA: TGTGCCAGCAGTGTAGTAGGGGGCGGCAATCAGCCCCAGCATTTT
clone size: NA; V gene: TRBV27; J gene: TRBJ1-2; D gene: NA; CDR3 protein: CASHSLQGGYGYTF; CDR3 DNA: TGTGCCAGCCACTCGTTACAGGGTGGCTATGGCTACACCTTC
clone size: few; V gene: TRBV28; J gene: TRBJ1-5; D gene: TRBD1; CDR3 protein: CASSSRTGGHQPQHF; CDR3 DNA: TGTGCCAGCAGTTCGAGGACAGGGGGTCACCAGCCCCAGCATTTT
clone size: NA; V gene: TRBV5-5; J gene: TRBJ1-5; D gene: NA; CDR3 protein: CASSLLQSNQPQHF; CDR3 DNA: TGTGCCAGCAGCTTGCTCCAGAGCAATCAGCCCCAGCATTTT
clone size: NA; V gene: TRBV29-1; J gene: TRBJ1-5; D gene: NA; CDR3 protein: CSVQQDSNQPQHF; CDR3 DNA: TGCAGCGTACAACAGGATAGCAATCAGCCCCAGCATTTT
clone size: NA; V gene: TRBV6-6; J gene: TRBJ1-1; D gene: NA; CDR3 protein: CASSARSWNTEAFF; CDR3 DNA: TGTGCCAGCAGTGCGCGGTCTTGGAACACTGAAGCTTTCTTT
clone size: NA; V gene: TRBV14; J gene: TRBJ1-1; D gene: NA; CDR3 protein: CASSQGANTEAFF; CDR3 DNA: TGTGCCAGCAGCCAAGGGGCGAACACTGAAGCTTTCTTT
clone size: NA; V gene: TRBV6-4; J gene: TRBJ2-3; D gene: NA; CDR3 protein: CASSLTGLDTQYF; CDR3 DNA: TGTGCCAGCAGTCTTACAGGGTTAGATACGCAGTATTTT
clone size: NA; V gene: TRBV29-1; J gene: TRBJ1-2; D gene: NA; CDR3 protein: CSVEEFRVAYGYTF; CDR3 DNA: TGCAGCGTTGAAGAATTTCGGGTTGCCTATGGCTACACCTTC
clone size: NA; V gene: TRBV7-6; J gene: TRBJ1-1; D gene: TRBD1; CDR3 protein: CASSPDRGLNTEAFF; CDR3 DNA: TGTGCCAGCAGCCCTGACAGGGGGCTGAACACTGAAGCTTTCTTT
clone size: NA; V gene: TRBV7-9; J gene: TRBJ2-4; D gene: TRBD1; CDR3 protein: CASSPIPDRVNVAKNIQYF; CDR3 DNA: TGTGCCAGCAGCCCTATCCCGGACAGGGTTAATGTTGCCAAAAACATTCAGTACTTC
clone size: NA; V gene: TRBV6-5; J gene: TRBJ2-2; D gene: NA; CDR3 protein: CASSYSLGETGELFF; CDR3 DNA: TGTGCCAGCAGTTACTCTCTCGGGGAGACCGGGGAGCTGTTTTTT
clone size: NA; V gene: TRBV4-2; J gene: TRBJ2-2; D gene: NA; CDR3 protein: CASSPPDNEANTGELFF; CDR3 DNA: TGTGCCAGCAGCCCCCCGGACAACGAAGCGAACACCGGGGAGCTGTTTTTT
clone size: NA; V gene: TRBV23-1; J gene: TRBJ1-1; D gene: NA; CDR3 protein: CASRQLLNTEAFF; CDR3 DNA: TGCGCCAGCAGACAGCTTTTGAACACTGAAGCTTTCTTT
clone size: NA; V gene: TRBV19; J gene: TRBJ1-1; D gene: NA; CDR3 protein: CASSIKGGAAVAFF; CDR3 DNA: TGTGCCAGTAGTATAAAGGGGGGGGCTGCGGTGGCTTTCTTT
clone size: NA; V gene: TRBV7-2; J gene: TRBJ1-2; D gene: TRBD1; CDR3 protein: CASSVQGALNGYTF; CDR3 DNA: TGTGCCAGCAGCGTACAGGGGGCGCTTAATGGCTACACCTTC
clone size: NA; V gene: TRBV6-4; J gene: TRBJ2-1; D gene: TRBD2; CDR3 protein: CASSDKTSGRDEQFF; CDR3 DNA: TGTGCCAGCAGTGATAAGACTAGCGGGAGAGATGAGCAGTTCTTC
clone size: few; V gene: TRBV9; J gene: TRBJ2-2; D gene: NA; CDR3 protein: CASSVDTGTNTGELFF; CDR3 DNA: TGTGCCAGCAGCGTAGACACAGGGACCAACACCGGGGAGCTGTTTTTT
clone size: NA; V gene: TRBV10-3; J gene: TRBJ1-1; D gene: NA; CDR3 protein: CAISDRGGWTEAFF; CDR3 DNA: TGTGCCATCAGTGACAGGGGCGGTTGGACTGAAGCTTTCTTT
clone size: NA; V gene: TRBV5-1; J gene: TRBJ2-7; D gene: TRBD2; CDR3 protein: CASSLELAASYEQYF; CDR3 DNA: TGCGCCAGCAGCTTGGAGCTAGCGGCCTCCTACGAGCAGTACTTC
clone size: NA; V gene: TRBV14; J gene: TRBJ1-1; D gene: NA; CDR3 protein: CASSSHLPVNTEAFF; CDR3 DNA: TGTGCCAGCAGCTCCCATCTTCCGGTGAACACTGAAGCTTTCTTT
clone size: NA; V gene: TRBV6-2/TRBV6-3; J gene: TRBJ2-5; D gene: TRBD1; CDR3 protein: CASSTRDRWVQYF; CDR3 DNA: TGTGCCAGCAGTACCCGGGACAGATGGGTCCAGTACTTC
clone size: NA; V gene: TRBV18; J gene: TRBJ1-2; D gene: TRBD1; CDR3 protein: CASSPTGGNYGYTF; CDR3 DNA: TGTGCCAGCTCACCGACAGGGGGTAACTATGGCTACACCTTC
clone size: NA; V gene: TRBV7-9; J gene: TRBJ2-3; D gene: TRBD1; CDR3 protein: CASIPGGGTDTQYF; CDR3 DNA: TGTGCCAGCATCCCAGGGGGTGGCACAGATACGCAGTATTTT
clone size: NA; V gene: TRBV28; J gene: TRBJ2-7; D gene: TRBD1; CDR3 protein: CASSKQGVRYEQYF; CDR3 DNA: TGTGCCAGCAGTAAACAGGGGGTACGTTACGAGCAGTACTTC